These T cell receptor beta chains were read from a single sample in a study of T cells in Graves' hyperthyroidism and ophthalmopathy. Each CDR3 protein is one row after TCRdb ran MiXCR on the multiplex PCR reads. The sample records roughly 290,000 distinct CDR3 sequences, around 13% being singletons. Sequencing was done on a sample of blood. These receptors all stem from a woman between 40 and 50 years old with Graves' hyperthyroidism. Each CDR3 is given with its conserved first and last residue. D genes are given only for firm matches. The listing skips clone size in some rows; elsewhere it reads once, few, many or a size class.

TGTGCCAGTAGTGTTACAGGGGGCGCCGAAGCTTTCTTT,CASSVTGGAEAFF,TRBD1,many,TRBJ1-1,TRBV19
TGTGCCAGCAGTGAAGTTCTGGGTATTAGCAATCAGCCCCAGCATTTT,CASSEVLGISNQPQHF,-,many,TRBJ1-5,TRBV6-1
TGTGCCAGCAGCAAACCCGGACAGGGGGCGAACACTGAAGCTTTCTTT,CASSKPGQGANTEAFF,TRBD1,-,TRBJ1-1,TRBV12-3/TRBV12-4
TGTGCCAGCAGCCCGGACTTTCCGGAAAAAGAGACCCAGTACTTC,CASSPDFPEKETQYF,-,few,TRBJ2-5,TRBV7-9
TGTGCCAGCAGAGTCCGGGACACCGGGACCTACGAGCAGTACTTC,CASRVRDTGTYEQYF,-,few,TRBJ2-7,TRBV6-1
TGTGCCAGTAGTACCGGTGCGGGAGGTGAGCAGTACTTC,CASSTGAGGEQYF,TRBD2,many,TRBJ2-7,TRBV19
TGTGCCAGCAGTTTAGCGTTGGACAGTTACACCGGGGAGCTGTTTTTT,CASSLALDSYTGELFF,-,-,TRBJ2-2,TRBV12-3/TRBV12-4
TGTGCCAGCAGCTTAGCGATCGTACAGGGGGCGGGGGAGCAGTACTTC,CASSLAIVQGAGEQYF,TRBD1,-,TRBJ2-7,TRBV7-6
TGTGCCAGCAGTAATAGCGGGAACGCAGATACGCAGTATTTT,CASSNSGNADTQYF,TRBD2,-,TRBJ2-3,TRBV27
TGCAGCGTTGAAAGGGGGGAAAGCGCCTATGGCTACACCTTC,CSVERGESAYGYTF,-,many,TRBJ1-2,TRBV29-1
TGTGCCAGCAGTTTTAGGTGGGGGGCCAACGAGCAGTACTTC,CASSFRWGANEQYF,-,-,TRBJ2-7,TRBV27